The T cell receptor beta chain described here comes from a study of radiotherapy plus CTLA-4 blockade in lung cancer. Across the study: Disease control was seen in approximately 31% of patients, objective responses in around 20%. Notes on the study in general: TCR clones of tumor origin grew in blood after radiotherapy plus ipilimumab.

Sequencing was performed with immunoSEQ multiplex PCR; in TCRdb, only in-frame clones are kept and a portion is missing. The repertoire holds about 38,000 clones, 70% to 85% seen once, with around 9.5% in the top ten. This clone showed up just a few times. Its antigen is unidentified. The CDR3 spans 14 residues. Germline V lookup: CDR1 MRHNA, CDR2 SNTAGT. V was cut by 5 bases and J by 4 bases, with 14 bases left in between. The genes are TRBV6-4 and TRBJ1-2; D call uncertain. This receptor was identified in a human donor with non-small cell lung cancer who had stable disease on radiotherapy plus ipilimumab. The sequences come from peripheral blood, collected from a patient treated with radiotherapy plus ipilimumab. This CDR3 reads CASSLVGGRYGYTF. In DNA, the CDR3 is TGTGCCAGCAGTTTAGTAGGCGGGCGCTATGGCTACACCTTC.